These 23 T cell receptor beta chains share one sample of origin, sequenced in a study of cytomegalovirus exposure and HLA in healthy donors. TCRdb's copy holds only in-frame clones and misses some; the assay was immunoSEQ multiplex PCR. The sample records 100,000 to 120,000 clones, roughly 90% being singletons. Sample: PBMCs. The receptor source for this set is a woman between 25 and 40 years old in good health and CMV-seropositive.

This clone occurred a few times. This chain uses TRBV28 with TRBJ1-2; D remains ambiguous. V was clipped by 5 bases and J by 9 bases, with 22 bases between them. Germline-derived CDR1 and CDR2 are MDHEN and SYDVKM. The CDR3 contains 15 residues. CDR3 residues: CASSPTVFVKKRYTF. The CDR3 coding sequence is TGTGCCAGCAGTCCAACAGTTTTTGTGAAGAAACGCTACACCTTC.

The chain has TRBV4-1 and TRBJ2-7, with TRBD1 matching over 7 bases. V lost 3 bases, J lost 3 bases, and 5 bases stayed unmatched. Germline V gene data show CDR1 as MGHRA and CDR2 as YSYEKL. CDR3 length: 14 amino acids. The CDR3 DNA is TGCGCCAGCAGCCAGCAGCAGGGGGACTACGAGCAGTACTTC. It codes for CASSQQQGDYEQYF.

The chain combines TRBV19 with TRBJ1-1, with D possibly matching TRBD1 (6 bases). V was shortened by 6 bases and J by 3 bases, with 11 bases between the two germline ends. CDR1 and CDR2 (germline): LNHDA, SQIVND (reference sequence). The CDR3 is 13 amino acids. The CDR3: CASRLTGYTEAFF. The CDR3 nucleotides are TGTGCCAGTAGGCTGACAGGTTACACTGAAGCTTTCTTT.

The CDR3 DNA reads as TGCGCCAGCAGCTTAGCGGCGGGGGCAAACAATGAGCAGTTCTTC. Translated, it gives CASSLAAGANNEQFF. This rearrangement joins TRBV5-1 to TRBJ2-1, with a tentative D call TRBD2 (7 bases). Germline lookup yields CDR1 SGHRS and CDR2 YFSETQ. The CDR3 totals 15 residues. Trimming left V 2 bases short and J 5 bases short, with 14 bases between.

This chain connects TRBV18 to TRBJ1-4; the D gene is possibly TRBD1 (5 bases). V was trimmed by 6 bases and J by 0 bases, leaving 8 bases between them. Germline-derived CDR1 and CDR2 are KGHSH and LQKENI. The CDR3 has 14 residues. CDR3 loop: CASSTTATNEKLFF. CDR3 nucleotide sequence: TGTGCCAGCTCCACGACAGCAACTAATGAAAAACTGTTTTTT.

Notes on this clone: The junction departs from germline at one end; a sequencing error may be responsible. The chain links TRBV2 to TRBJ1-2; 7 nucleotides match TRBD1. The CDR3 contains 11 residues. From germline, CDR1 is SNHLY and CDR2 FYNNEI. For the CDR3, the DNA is TGTGCCAGCAGTGAGGGGACAGTGTCGGGCTTC. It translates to CASSEGTVSGF.

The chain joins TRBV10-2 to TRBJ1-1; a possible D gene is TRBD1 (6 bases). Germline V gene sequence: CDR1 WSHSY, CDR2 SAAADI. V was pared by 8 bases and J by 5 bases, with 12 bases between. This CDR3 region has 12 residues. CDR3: CASRRGGTEAFF. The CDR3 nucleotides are TGCGCCAGCCGAAGGGGGGGGACTGAAGCTTTCTTT.

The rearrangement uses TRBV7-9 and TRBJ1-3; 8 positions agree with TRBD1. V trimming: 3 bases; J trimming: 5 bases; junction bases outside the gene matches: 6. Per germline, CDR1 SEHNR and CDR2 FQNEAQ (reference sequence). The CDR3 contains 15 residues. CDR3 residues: CASSLTGAERNTIYF. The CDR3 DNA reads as TGTGCCAGCAGCTTGACAGGGGCTGAGAGAAACACCATATATTTT.

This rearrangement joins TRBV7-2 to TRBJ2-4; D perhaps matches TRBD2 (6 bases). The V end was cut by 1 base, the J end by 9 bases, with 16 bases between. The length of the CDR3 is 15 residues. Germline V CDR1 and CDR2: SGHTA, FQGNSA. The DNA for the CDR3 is TGTGCCAGCAGCTTAGTAATGGGGGGATTGGGCATTCAGTACTTC. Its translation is CASSLVMGGLGIQYF.

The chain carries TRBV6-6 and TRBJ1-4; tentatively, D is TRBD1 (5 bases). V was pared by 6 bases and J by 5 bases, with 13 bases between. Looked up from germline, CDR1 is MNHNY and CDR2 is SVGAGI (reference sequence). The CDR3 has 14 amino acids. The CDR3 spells CASSAGRENEKLFF. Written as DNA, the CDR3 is TGTGCCAGCAGCGCGGGGCGGGAAAATGAAAAACTGTTTTTT.

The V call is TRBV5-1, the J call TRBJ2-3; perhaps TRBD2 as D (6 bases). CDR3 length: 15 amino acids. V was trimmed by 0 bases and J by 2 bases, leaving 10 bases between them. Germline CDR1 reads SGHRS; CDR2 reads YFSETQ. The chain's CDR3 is CASSLGGRNTDTQYF. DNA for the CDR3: TGCGCCAGCAGCTTGGGAGGGAGGAACACAGATACGCAGTATTTT.

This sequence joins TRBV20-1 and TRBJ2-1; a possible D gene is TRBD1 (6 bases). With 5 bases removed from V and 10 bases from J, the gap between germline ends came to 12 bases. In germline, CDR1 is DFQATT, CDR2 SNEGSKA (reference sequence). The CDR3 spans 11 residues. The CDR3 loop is CSARRGYEQFF. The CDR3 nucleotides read TGCAGTGCTCGCAGGGGATACGAGCAGTTCTTC.

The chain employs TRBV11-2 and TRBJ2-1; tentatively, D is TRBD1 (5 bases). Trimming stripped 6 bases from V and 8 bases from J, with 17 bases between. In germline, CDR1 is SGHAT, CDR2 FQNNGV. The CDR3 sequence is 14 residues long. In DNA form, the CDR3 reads TGTGCCAGCAGGCCCGTTAGGGGCCGGTATGAGCAGTTCTTC. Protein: CASRPVRGRYEQFF.

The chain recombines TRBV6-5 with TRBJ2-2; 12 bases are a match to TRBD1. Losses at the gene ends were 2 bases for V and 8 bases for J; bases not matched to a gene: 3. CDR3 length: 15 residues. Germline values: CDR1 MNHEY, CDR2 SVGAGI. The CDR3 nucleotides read TGTGCCAGCAGTTACGGGACAGGGGGCTTAGGGGAGCTGTTTTTT. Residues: CASSYGTGGLGELFF.

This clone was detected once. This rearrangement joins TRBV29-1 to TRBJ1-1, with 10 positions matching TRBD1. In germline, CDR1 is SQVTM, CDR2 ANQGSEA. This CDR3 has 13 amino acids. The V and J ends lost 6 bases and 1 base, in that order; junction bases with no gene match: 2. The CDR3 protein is CSVGDRGNTEAFF. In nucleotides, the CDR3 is TGCAGCGTGGGGGACAGGGGGAACACTGAAGCTTTCTTT.

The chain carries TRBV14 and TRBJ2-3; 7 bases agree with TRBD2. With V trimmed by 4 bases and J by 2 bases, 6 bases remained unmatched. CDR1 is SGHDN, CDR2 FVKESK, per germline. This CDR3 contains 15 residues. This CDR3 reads CASSLLGGVTDTQYF. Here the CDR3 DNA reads TGTGCCAGCAGCCTCCTGGGGGGGGTCACAGATACGCAGTATTTT.

The CDR3 DNA follows: TGTGCCAGCAGCTTGGATAGGCTCGGGGAGCAGTACTTC. As protein: CASSLDRLGEQYF. The J gene is TRBJ2-7, the V gene TRBV5-5; D call uncertain. Germline lookup yields CDR1 SGHKS and CDR2 YYEKEE (reference sequence). This CDR3 has 13 amino acids. Trimming removed 0 bases from V and 7 bases from J, with 11 bases in between.

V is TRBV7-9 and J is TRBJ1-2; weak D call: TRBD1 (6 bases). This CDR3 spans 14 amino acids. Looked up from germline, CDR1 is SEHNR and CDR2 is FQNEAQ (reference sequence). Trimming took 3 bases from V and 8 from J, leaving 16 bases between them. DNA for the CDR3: TGTGCCAGCAGCTTTCCGGGACATCGAGGAGGCTACACCTTC. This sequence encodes CASSFPGHRGGYTF.

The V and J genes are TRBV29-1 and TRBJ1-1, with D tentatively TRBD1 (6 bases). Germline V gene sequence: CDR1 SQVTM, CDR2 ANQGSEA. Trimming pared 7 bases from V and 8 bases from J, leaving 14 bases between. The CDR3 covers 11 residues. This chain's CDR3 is CSGGKDREAFF. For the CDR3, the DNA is TGCAGCGGGGGAAAGGACAGAGAAGCTTTCTTT.

The DNA of the CDR3 is TGTGCCAGCAGCTTTTCCCCAGGCCCTTCCTACGAGCAGTACTTC. This codes for CASSFSPGPSYEQYF. This chain connects TRBV7-2 to TRBJ2-7; D not certain. Germline CDR1 reads SGHTA; CDR2 reads FQGNSA. The CDR3 sequence is 15 residues long. V lost 3 bases to trimming and J lost 1 base, with 13 bases between them. The full variable domain, rest sourced from reference TRBV7-2 and TRBJ2-7, is GAGVSQSPSNKVTEKGKDVELRCDPISGHTALYWYRQSLGQGLEFLIYFQGNSAPDKSGLPSDRFSAERTGGSVSTLTIQRTQQEDSAVYLCASSFSPGPSYEQYFGPGTRLTVT.

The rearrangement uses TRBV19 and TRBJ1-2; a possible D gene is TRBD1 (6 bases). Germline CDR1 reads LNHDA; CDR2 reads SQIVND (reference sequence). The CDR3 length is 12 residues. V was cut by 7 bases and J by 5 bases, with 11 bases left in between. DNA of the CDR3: TGTGCCAGTAAACAGGGTCCTTATGGCTACACCTTC. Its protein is CASKQGPYGYTF.

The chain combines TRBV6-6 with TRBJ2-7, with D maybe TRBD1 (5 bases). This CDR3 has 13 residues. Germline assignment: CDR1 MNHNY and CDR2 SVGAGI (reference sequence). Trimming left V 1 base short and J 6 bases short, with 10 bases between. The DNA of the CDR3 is TGTGCCAGCAGTTACTGGGGCCCGGGCGAGCAGTACTTC. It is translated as CASSYWGPGEQYF.

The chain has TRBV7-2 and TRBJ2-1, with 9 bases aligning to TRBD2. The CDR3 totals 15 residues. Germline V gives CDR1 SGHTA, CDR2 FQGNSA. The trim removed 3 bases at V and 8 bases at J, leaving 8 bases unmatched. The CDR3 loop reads CASSLRGGAIDEQFF. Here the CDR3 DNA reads TGTGCCAGCAGCTTGCGCGGGGGGGCCATCGATGAGCAGTTCTTC.